The rows below give T cell receptor beta chains drawn from one sample of a study of T-cell memory formation after mild COVID-19. TCRdb re-called the 5' RACE reads with MiXCR, one entry per CDR3 protein. The sample carries about 560,000 distinct CDR3 sequences, less than 25% recorded once. Sequencing was carried out using PBMCs or a T cell subset sorted from them (not recorded which). The receptors originated from an adult woman who had mild COVID-19 (a few samples of this study predate the infection). Cell type and time point are not known. The CDR3 runs from the conserved cysteine through the conserved F or W. D genes are given only for firm matches. Size is stated for part of the rows, as once, few or many counts, or as a class when the clone is expanded.

v_gene: TRBV5-1
j_gene: TRBJ2-5
abundance: NA
d_gene: TRBD2
CDR3nt: TGCGCCAGCAGCTTGTCCAGCGGGGGGGATCTTGGAGAGACCCAGTACTTC
CDR3aa: CASSLSSGGDLGETQYF

v_gene: TRBV6-1
j_gene: TRBJ1-2
abundance: few
d_gene: NA
CDR3nt: TGTGCCAGCAAGGCCGGGGTCAGCACTAACTATGGCTACACCTTC
CDR3aa: CASKAGVSTNYGYTF

v_gene: TRBV20-1
j_gene: TRBJ2-5
abundance: few
d_gene: NA
CDR3nt: TGCAGTGCTCACTCGACGGGGACCCTACAAGAGACCCAGTACTTC
CDR3aa: CSAHSTGTLQETQYF

v_gene: TRBV29-1
j_gene: TRBJ2-7
abundance: NA
d_gene: TRBD2
CDR3nt: TGCAGCGTTGTGGGGGGCCTAGCGGGAGGGCCCTACGAGCAGTACTTC
CDR3aa: CSVVGGLAGGPYEQYF

v_gene: TRBV29-1
j_gene: TRBJ2-7
abundance: few
d_gene: NA
CDR3nt: TGCAGCGTTGATGGGGGCGGGGGCTACGAGCAGTACTTC
CDR3aa: CSVDGGGGYEQYF

v_gene: TRBV3-1
j_gene: TRBJ2-5
abundance: NA
d_gene: TRBD2
CDR3nt: TGTGCCAGCAGCCAACAGGTTCGCGGGAGGACGAAGACCCAGTACTTC
CDR3aa: CASSQQVRGRTKTQYF

v_gene: TRBV20-1
j_gene: TRBJ1-6
abundance: few
d_gene: TRBD1
CDR3nt: TGCAGTGCCCCTAGGCCGGGACAGGGGTATTCACCCCTCCACTTT
CDR3aa: CSAPRPGQGYSPLHF

v_gene: TRBV9
j_gene: TRBJ2-2
abundance: NA
d_gene: TRBD1
CDR3nt: TGTGCCAGCAGCATAGAGGGACAGGGGTCCGGGGAGCTGTTTTTT
CDR3aa: CASSIEGQGSGELFF

v_gene: TRBV15
j_gene: TRBJ2-5
abundance: many
d_gene: NA
CDR3nt: TGTGCCACCAGTAGGGGACAAGAGACCCAGTACTTC
CDR3aa: CATSRGQETQYF

v_gene: TRBV20-1
j_gene: TRBJ1-2
abundance: few
d_gene: NA
CDR3nt: TGCAGTGCTAGTCCCCAGGTAGCTAACTATGGCTACACCTTC
CDR3aa: CSASPQVANYGYTF

v_gene: TRBV19
j_gene: TRBJ2-1
abundance: few
d_gene: TRBD1
CDR3nt: TGTGCCAGTAGTGACAGGGACAATGAGCAGTTCTTC
CDR3aa: CASSDRDNEQFF

v_gene: TRBV5-6
j_gene: TRBJ1-3
abundance: many
d_gene: NA
CDR3nt: TGTGCCAGCAGCTTGGGAATCGGTGGAAACACCATATATTTT
CDR3aa: CASSLGIGGNTIYF

v_gene: TRBV5-1
j_gene: TRBJ1-4
abundance: NA
d_gene: TRBD1
CDR3nt: TGCGCCAGCAGCTTAGTCGGGACAGGGCTTGAAAAACTGTTTTTT
CDR3aa: CASSLVGTGLEKLFF

v_gene: TRBV5-1
j_gene: TRBJ2-5
abundance: few
d_gene: NA
CDR3nt: TGCGCCAGCAGCTTGGTTACATTAGGAGAGACCCAGTACTTC
CDR3aa: CASSLVTLGETQYF

v_gene: TRBV30
j_gene: TRBJ1-5
abundance: NA
d_gene: NA
CDR3nt: TGTGCCTGGTCCTTCCAGGGGTATAGCAATCAGCCCCAGCATTTT
CDR3aa: CAWSFQGYSNQPQHF

v_gene: TRBV7-2
j_gene: TRBJ2-3
abundance: once
d_gene: TRBD1
CDR3nt: TGTGCCAGCAGCCCTCGTCAGGGGGCGAATACGCAGTATTTT
CDR3aa: CASSPRQGANTQYF

v_gene: TRBV15
j_gene: TRBJ2-1
abundance: few
d_gene: NA
CDR3nt: TGTGCCACCAGCCTTTCCAGGGAGGCTGAGCAGTTCTTC
CDR3aa: CATSLSREAEQFF

v_gene: TRBV12-3/TRBV12-4
j_gene: TRBJ2-1
abundance: few
d_gene: TRBD2
CDR3nt: TGTGCCAGCAGTTTAAGCGGGGGCTACTACAATGAGCAGTTCTTC
CDR3aa: CASSLSGGYYNEQFF

v_gene: TRBV24-1
j_gene: TRBJ2-5
abundance: NA
d_gene: TRBD2
CDR3nt: TGTGCCACCAGTGATTTGGTGGGAGGGAACTTGGAGACCCAGTACTTC
CDR3aa: CATSDLVGGNLETQYF

v_gene: TRBV2
j_gene: TRBJ1-6
abundance: NA
d_gene: NA
CDR3nt: TGTGCCAGCAGTGAAGGGGATACATATAATTCACCCCTCCACTTT
CDR3aa: CASSEGDTYNSPLHF

v_gene: TRBV29-1
j_gene: TRBJ2-5
abundance: NA
d_gene: NA
CDR3nt: TGCAGCGTTGAAGCCCCGAAGTGGTCAGGAGAGACCCAGTACTTC
CDR3aa: CSVEAPKWSGETQYF

v_gene: TRBV6-5
j_gene: TRBJ1-4
abundance: many
d_gene: NA
CDR3nt: TGTGCCAGCAGTTCCCCGAATTTAGGACAGGAAAAACTGTTTTTT
CDR3aa: CASSSPNLGQEKLFF

v_gene: TRBV5-5
j_gene: TRBJ2-2
abundance: few
d_gene: NA
CDR3nt: TGTGCCAGCAGCTTAAGCCAGGGCCTCGGCGGGGAGCTGTTTTTT
CDR3aa: CASSLSQGLGGELFF

v_gene: TRBV27
j_gene: TRBJ2-7
abundance: NA
d_gene: NA
CDR3nt: TGTGCCAGCAGCGACAGCTACTACGAGCAGTACTTC
CDR3aa: CASSDSYYEQYF

v_gene: TRBV9
j_gene: TRBJ1-1
abundance: few
d_gene: NA
CDR3nt: TGTGCCAGCAGCCCCTGGGACTTGAACACTGAAGCTTTCTTT
CDR3aa: CASSPWDLNTEAFF

v_gene: TRBV6-6
j_gene: TRBJ2-7
abundance: NA
d_gene: NA
CDR3nt: TGTGCCAGCAGCCCCATCTTTCACGAGCAGTACTTC
CDR3aa: CASSPIFHEQYF

v_gene: TRBV5-6
j_gene: TRBJ1-1
abundance: few
d_gene: NA
CDR3nt: TGTGCCAGCAGCCCCGGGTGGAGACACACTGAAGCTTTCTTT
CDR3aa: CASSPGWRHTEAFF

v_gene: TRBV4-1
j_gene: TRBJ1-6
abundance: NA
d_gene: NA
CDR3nt: TGCGCCAGCAGCCAAGATATAGGTCGCGGTTCACCCCTCCACTTT
CDR3aa: CASSQDIGRGSPLHF

v_gene: TRBV2
j_gene: TRBJ2-1
abundance: few
d_gene: TRBD2
CDR3nt: TGTGCCAGCAGAGGACTAGGCGCTGAGCAGTTCTTC
CDR3aa: CASRGLGAEQFF

v_gene: TRBV12-3/TRBV12-4
j_gene: TRBJ1-6
abundance: NA
d_gene: NA
CDR3nt: TGTGCCAGCCGCCTGGGGGAGAGTAGTTCACCCCTCCACTTT
CDR3aa: CASRLGESSSPLHF

v_gene: TRBV2
j_gene: TRBJ2-1
abundance: few
d_gene: NA
CDR3nt: TGTGCCAGCAGTGACCGAGCCTTATACAATGAGCAGTTCTTC
CDR3aa: CASSDRALYNEQFF

v_gene: TRBV25-1
j_gene: TRBJ2-7
abundance: NA
d_gene: NA
CDR3nt: TGTGCCAGCAGTGAACTAGTCGGCGAGCAGTACTTC
CDR3aa: CASSELVGEQYF

v_gene: TRBV11-2
j_gene: TRBJ1-6
abundance: few
d_gene: TRBD1
CDR3nt: TGTGCCAGCAGCTTAGGGACCACAGGGGCCAATTCACCCCTCCACTTT
CDR3aa: CASSLGTTGANSPLHF

v_gene: TRBV20-1
j_gene: TRBJ1-2
abundance: NA
d_gene: NA
CDR3nt: TGCAGTGCCGTTTCAGAGGGTTCTGGCTACACCTTC
CDR3aa: CSAVSEGSGYTF

v_gene: TRBV7-9
j_gene: TRBJ2-7
abundance: NA
d_gene: NA
CDR3nt: TGTGCCAGCAGCCATGTGTCCGAGCAGTACTTC
CDR3aa: CASSHVSEQYF

v_gene: TRBV7-9
j_gene: TRBJ1-1
abundance: NA
d_gene: TRBD1
CDR3nt: TGTGCCAGCAGCTTACCCCCTCGGACAGGGATGAACACTGAAGCTTTCTTT
CDR3aa: CASSLPPRTGMNTEAFF

v_gene: TRBV9
j_gene: TRBJ1-2
abundance: NA
d_gene: TRBD1
CDR3nt: TGTGCCAGCAGCGTAAGGGGACAGGTCACCTATGGCTACACCTTC
CDR3aa: CASSVRGQVTYGYTF